The T cell receptor beta chain described here comes from a study of T cells in Graves' hyperthyroidism and ophthalmopathy. Amplification yielded TCR beta CDR3 regions, with RNA transcripts as the source. When the TCR CDR3 underwent first-round RT-PCR, the HTBI primer set was used. In TCRdb, the multiplex PCR reads were re-called with MiXCR into one record per CDR3 protein. The sample records 400,000 or so distinct CDR3 sequences, roughly 15% being singletons. This clonotype was seen many times. Germline V gene data show CDR1 as WSHSY and CDR2 as SAAADI. The trim removed 3 bases at V and 5 bases at J, leaving 8 bases unmatched. CDR3 size: 15 residues.

The J gene is TRBJ1-1, the V gene TRBV10-2; 8 bases are shared with TRBD1. The source is a woman aged 25 to 39 with Graves' ophthalmopathy. The sample comprised blood. The DNA for the CDR3 is TGCGCCAGCAGTGATACCGGGACAGGAGCTACTGAAGCTTTCTTT. It specifies CASSDTGTGATEAFF.